The clone carrying this TCR beta chain was seen more than once but under ten times. Its antigen is undetermined. TCRdb re-analysed the PCR reads in MiXCR, keeping a single row per CDR3 protein. Among about 630,000 distinct CDR3 sequences listed, about 25% were seen once. The data are from a study of molecular identifiers for immune sequencing clone quantification. Findings of the study overall: Whereas naive cells kept under 1% of molecules in clones above 20 RNA copies, such clones held over 99% in effectors.

The length of the CDR3 is 15 residues. V lost 5 bases, J lost 2 bases, and 13 bases lay in between. The germline V gene has CDR1 MNHEY and CDR2 SMNVEV (reference sequence). Naive CD8 T cell sorting was performed on the CD8+CD4-CCR7+CD45RA+ phenotype. The TCR sequence derives from a human donor in good health. Some libraries in this study had Jurkat cell RNA spiked in. Material for sequencing was naive CD8+ T cells from blood, with Jurkat cell RNA spiked in. The subset denotes: FACS-sorted CD8+CD4-CCR7+CD45RA+ naive T cells. This rearrangement joins TRBV27 to TRBJ1-5; D uncertain. The CDR3 sequence is CASSPRPRGNQPQHF. The CDR3 nucleotides read TGTGCCAGCAGTCCTCGTCCCCGGGGCAATCAGCCCCAGCATTTT.